This T cell receptor beta chain was sequenced during a study of memory CD4+ T cells and cytomegalovirus serostatus. Turning to the study itself: This sample comes from healthy Belgian adults, fewer than ten CMV seropositive, roughly 22 seronegative.

Sequenced by immunoSEQ multiplex PCR; TCRdb stores in-frame clones only, minus some. The sample yields approximately 61,000 clones, over 70% seen once. As for this clone: As yet, its antigen is unknown.

Single viable CD3+CD4+CD8-CD45RO+ cells were sorted as the memory CD4+ T cells. Regarding the study as a whole: Of around 160 reported CMV TCRbeta sequences, 65 to 85 were found in memory CD4+ repertoires.

The CDR3 extends over 13 amino acids. CDR1 and CDR2 from the germline V gene are KGHSH and LQKENI. The V and J ends lost 4 bases and 1 base respectively, with 7 bases between them. The material sequenced was memory CD4+ T cells from blood. The sequence came from an adult in good health and CMV-seronegative. Some clones in this sample may be carry-over from other donors' samples. The rearrangement links TRBV18 to TRBJ2-5; the D is unclear. The CDR3: CASSRTVQETQYF. CDR3 sequence (DNA): TGTGCCAGCTCACGGACGGTCCAAGAGACCCAGTACTTC.